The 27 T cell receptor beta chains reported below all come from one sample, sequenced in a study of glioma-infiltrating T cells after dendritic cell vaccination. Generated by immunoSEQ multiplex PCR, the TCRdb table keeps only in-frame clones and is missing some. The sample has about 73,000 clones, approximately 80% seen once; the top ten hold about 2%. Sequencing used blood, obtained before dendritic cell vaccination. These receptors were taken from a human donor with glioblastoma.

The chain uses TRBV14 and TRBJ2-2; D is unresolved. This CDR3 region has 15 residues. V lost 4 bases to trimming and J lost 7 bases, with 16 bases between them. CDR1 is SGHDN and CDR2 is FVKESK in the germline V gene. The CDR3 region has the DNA TGTGCCAGCAGCCCCCTTGCGGAGTTTATCGGGGAGCTGTTTTTT. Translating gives CASSPLAEFIGELFF.

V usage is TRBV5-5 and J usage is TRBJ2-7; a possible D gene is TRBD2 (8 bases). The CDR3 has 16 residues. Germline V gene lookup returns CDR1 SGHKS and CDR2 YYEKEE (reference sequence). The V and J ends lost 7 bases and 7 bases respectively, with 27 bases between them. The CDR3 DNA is TGTGCCAGCCTCCGAAGTGGCGGGGGGACAGTGGGAGAGCAGTACTTC. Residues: CASLRSGGGTVGEQYF.

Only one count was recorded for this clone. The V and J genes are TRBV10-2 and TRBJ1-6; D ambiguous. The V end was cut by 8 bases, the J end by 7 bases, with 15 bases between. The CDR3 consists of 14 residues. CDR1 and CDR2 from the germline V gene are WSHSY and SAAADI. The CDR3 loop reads CASLRGRPNSPLHF. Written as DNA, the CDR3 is TGCGCCAGCCTCCGGGGTCGGCCGAATTCACCCCTCCACTTT.

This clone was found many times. The CDR3 bases are TGTGCCAGCAGCTTAACCGGGTCTGCTTACGAGCAGTACGTC. Amino acids: CASSLTGSAYEQYV. The genes are TRBV11-2 and TRBJ2-7; D gene ambiguous. V was clipped by 2 bases and J by 4 bases, with 12 bases between them. Germline V gene data show CDR1 as SGHAT and CDR2 as FQNNGV. The CDR3 has 14 amino acids.

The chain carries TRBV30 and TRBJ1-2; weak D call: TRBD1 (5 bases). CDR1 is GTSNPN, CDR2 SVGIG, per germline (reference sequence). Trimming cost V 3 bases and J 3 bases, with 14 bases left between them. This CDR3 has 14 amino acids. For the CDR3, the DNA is TGTGCCTGGAGGGTCACGGGCAGGGACTATGGCTACACCTTC. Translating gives CAWRVTGRDYGYTF.

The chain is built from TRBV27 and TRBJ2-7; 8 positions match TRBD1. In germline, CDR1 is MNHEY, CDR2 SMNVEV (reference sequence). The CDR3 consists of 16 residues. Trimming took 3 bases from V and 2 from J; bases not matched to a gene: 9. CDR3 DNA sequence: TGTGCCAGCAGTTTGTCCGTGGGGACAGGAGCCTACGAGCAGTACTTC. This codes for CASSLSVGTGAYEQYF.

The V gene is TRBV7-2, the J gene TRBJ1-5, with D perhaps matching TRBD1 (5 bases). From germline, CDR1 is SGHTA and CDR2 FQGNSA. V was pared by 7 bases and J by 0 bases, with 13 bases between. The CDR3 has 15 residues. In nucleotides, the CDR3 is TGTGCCAGCAACTCTGGAGGGGCTAGCAATCAGCCCCAGCATTTT. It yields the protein CASNSGGASNQPQHF.

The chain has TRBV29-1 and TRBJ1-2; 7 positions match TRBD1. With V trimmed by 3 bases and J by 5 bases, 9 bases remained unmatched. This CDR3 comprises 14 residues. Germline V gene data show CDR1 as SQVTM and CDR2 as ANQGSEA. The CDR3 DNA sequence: TGCAGCGTTGATATGGTGACAGGGAGTTATGGCTACACCTTC. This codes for CSVDMVTGSYGYTF.

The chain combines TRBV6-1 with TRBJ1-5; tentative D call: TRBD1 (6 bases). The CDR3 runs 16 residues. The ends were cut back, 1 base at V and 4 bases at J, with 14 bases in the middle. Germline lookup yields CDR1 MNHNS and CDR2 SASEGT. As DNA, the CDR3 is TGTGCCAGCAGTGAAGTGGGAGTAGGGGGTAATCAGCCCCAGCATTTT. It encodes CASSEVGVGGNQPQHF.

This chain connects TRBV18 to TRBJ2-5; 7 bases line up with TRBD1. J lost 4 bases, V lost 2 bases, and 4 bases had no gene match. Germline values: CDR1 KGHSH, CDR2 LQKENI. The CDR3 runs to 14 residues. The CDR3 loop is CASSPSSGGETQYF. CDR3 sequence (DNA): TGTGCCAGCTCACCATCGTCAGGGGGAGAGACCCAGTACTTC.

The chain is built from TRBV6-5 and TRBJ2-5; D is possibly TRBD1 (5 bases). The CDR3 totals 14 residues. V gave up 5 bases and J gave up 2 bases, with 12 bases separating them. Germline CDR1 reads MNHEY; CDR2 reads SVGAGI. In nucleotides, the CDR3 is TGTGCCAGCAGTACATGGACACGTCAAGAGACCCAGTACTTC. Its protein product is CASSTWTRQETQYF.

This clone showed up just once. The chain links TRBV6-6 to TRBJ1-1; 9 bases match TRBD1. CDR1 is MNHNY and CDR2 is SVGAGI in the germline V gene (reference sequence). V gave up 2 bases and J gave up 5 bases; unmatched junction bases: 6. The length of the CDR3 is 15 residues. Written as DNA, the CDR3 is TGTGCCAGCAGTTACCCACAGGGGGCAGGGACTGAAGCTTTCTTT. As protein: CASSYPQGAGTEAFF.

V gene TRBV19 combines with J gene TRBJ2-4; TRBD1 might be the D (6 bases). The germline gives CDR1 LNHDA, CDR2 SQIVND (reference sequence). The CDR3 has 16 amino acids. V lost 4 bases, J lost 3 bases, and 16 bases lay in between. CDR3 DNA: TGTGCCAGTAGTAGCTACTACAGGGTCGGCAAAAACATTCAGTACTTC. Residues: CASSSYYRVGKNIQYF.

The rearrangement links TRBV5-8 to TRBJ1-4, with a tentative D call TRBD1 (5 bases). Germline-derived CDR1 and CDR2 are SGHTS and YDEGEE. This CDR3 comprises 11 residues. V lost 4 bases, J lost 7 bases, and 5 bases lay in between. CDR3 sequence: CASSDSEKLFF. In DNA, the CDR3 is TGTGCCAGCAGCGACAGTGAAAAACTGTTTTTT.

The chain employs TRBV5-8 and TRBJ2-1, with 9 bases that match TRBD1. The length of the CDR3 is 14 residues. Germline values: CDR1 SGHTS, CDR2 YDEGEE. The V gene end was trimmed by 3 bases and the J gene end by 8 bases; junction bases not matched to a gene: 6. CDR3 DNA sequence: TGTGCCAGCAGCTGGGGGAACAGGGGGCATGAGCAGTTCTTC. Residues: CASSWGNRGHEQFF.

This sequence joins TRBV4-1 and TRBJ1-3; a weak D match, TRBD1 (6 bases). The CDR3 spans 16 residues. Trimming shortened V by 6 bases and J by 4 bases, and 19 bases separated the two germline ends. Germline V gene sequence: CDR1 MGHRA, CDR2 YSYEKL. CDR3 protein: CASRLEGGSYGNTIYF. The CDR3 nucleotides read TGCGCCAGCAGGCTGGAGGGGGGGTCTTACGGAAACACCATATATTTT.

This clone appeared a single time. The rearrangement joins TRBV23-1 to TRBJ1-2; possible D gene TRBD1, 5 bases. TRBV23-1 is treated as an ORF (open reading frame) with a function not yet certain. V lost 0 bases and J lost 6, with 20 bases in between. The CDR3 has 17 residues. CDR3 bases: TGCGCCAGCAGTCAATCATTGGGCAGGGCCGGTCGGGATGGCTACACCTTC. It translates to CASSQSLGRAGRDGYTF.

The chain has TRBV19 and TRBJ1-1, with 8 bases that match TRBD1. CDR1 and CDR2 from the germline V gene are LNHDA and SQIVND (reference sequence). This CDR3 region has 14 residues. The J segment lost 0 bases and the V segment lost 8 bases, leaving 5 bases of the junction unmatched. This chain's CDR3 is CASGPGQVNTEAFF. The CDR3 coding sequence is TGTGCCAGTGGACCGGGACAGGTGAACACTGAAGCTTTCTTT. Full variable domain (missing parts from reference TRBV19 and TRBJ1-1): DGGITQSPKYLFRKEGQNVTLSCEQNLNHDAMYWYRQDPGQGLRLIYYSQIVNDFQKGDIAEGYSVSREKKESFPLTVTSAQKNPTAFYLCASGPGQVNTEAFFGQGTRLTVV.

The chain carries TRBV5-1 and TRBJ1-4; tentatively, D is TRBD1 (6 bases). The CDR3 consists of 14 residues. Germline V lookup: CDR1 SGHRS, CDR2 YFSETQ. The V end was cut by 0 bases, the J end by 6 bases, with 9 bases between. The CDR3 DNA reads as TGCGCCAGCAGCTTGGGGGGGCAGGATGAAAAACTGTTTTTT. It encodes CASSLGGQDEKLFF.

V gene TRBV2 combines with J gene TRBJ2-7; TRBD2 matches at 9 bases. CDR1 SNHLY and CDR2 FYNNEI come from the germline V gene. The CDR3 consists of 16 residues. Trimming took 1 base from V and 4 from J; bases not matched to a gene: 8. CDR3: CASSEGLERGAYEQYF. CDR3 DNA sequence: TGTGCCAGCAGTGAAGGTTTGGAGCGGGGGGCGTACGAGCAGTACTTC.

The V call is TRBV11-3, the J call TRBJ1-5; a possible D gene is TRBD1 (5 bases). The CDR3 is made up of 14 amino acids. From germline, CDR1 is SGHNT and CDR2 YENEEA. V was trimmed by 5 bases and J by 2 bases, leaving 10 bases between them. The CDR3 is CASSPGGGNQPQHF. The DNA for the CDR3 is TGTGCCAGCAGCCCCGGGGGGGGCAATCAGCCCCAGCATTTT.

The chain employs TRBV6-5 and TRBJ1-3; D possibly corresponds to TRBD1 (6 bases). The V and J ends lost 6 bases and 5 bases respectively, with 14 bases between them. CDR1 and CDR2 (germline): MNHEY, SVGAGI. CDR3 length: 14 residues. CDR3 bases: TGTGCCAGCAGGTCTGCAGGGACAAGAAACACCATATATTTT. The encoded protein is CASRSAGTRNTIYF.

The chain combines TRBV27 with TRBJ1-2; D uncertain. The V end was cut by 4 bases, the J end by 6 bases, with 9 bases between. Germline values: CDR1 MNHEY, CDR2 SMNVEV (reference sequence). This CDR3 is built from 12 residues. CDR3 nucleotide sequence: TGTGCCAGCAGTTCGGTACAGAATGGCTACACCTTC. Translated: CASSSVQNGYTF.

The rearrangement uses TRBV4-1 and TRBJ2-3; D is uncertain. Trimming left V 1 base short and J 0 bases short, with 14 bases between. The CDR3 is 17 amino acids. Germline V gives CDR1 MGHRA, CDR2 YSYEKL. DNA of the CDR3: TGCGCCAGCAGCCAAGTGCCCGCGGAAACTAGCACAGATACGCAGTATTTT. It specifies CASSQVPAETSTDTQYF.

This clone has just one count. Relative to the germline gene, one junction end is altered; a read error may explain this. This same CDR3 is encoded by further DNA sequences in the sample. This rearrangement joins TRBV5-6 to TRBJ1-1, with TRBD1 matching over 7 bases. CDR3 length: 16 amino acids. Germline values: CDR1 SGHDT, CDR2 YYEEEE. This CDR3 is CASSQGTAPMGSEAFF. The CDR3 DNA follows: TGTGCCAGCAGCCAAGGGACAGCCCCAATGGGGTCTGAAGCTTTTTTT.

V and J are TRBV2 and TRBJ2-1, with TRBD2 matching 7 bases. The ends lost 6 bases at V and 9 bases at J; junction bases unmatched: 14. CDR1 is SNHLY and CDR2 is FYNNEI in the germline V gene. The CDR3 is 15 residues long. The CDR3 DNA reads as TGTGCCAGCAGGGCGTTGAGCGGGGTGGTGGGTGAGCAGTTCTTC. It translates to CASRALSGVVGEQFF.

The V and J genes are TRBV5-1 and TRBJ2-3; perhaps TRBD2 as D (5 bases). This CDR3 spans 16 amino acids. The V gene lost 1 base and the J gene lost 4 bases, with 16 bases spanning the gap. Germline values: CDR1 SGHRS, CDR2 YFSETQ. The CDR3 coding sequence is TGCGCCAGCAGCTTGCCCGGGGTCCGTGGTGCAGATACGCAGTATTTT. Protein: CASSLPGVRGADTQYF.